The 25 T cell receptor beta chains below all came from one sample that was sequenced in a study of regulatory T cells in long-lasting Graves disease. To make TCR beta libraries, researchers used iRepertoire HTBI primers and Arm-PCR of CDR3 regions. TCRdb used MiXCR to reprocess the multiplex PCR reads, holding one entry per CDR3 protein. The sample shows 370,000 or so distinct CDR3 sequences, roughly 16% of them seen only once. Documented time point: newly diagnosed GD, antithyroid drugs for less than 3 months. The TCR library was prepared using RNA isolated from PBMCs. Separately, the same data were catalogued under a study of T cells in Graves' hyperthyroidism and ophthalmopathy.

The material sequenced was peripheral blood mononuclear cells (PBMCs), taken at new diagnosis, from a patient treated with antithyroid drugs. The origin of the receptors is a young woman with Graves disease.

The chain has TRBV29-1 and TRBJ2-4; 11 nucleotides match TRBD2. The CDR3 extends over 14 amino acids. V lost 4 bases to trimming and J lost 7 bases; unmatched junction nucleotides: 6. Germline values: CDR1 SQVTM, CDR2 ANQGSEA. The CDR3 coding sequence is TGCAGCGTTGTTCCACTAGCGGGAGTGAACATTCAGTACTTC. Amino acid sequence: CSVVPLAGVNIQYF.

V is TRBV24-1 and J is TRBJ2-1; 7 bases match TRBD1. Germline lookup yields CDR1 KGHDR and CDR2 SFDVKD. With 4 bases clipped from V and 0 bases from J, the junction kept 2 bases outside the gene matches. CDR3 length: 15 amino acids. The CDR3 nucleotides read TGTGCCACCAGTGACCGGGACAGCTCCTACAATGAGCAGTTCTTC. It translates to CATSDRDSSYNEQFF.

This clonotype was seen ten or more times. The genes are TRBV2 and TRBJ2-5, with D possibly TRBD1 on 6 matching bases. Per germline, CDR1 SNHLY and CDR2 FYNNEI. The CDR3 is made up of 13 amino acids. The ends were cut back, 4 bases at V and 1 base at J, with 7 bases in the middle. CDR3 amino acids: CASSGTVQETQYF. CDR3 nucleotide sequence: TGTGCCAGCAGTGGGACAGTCCAAGAGACCCAGTACTTC. The full variable domain, its missing parts supplied by reference TRBV2 and TRBJ2-5, is EPEVTQTPSHQVTQMGQEVILRCVPISNHLYFYWYRQILGQKVEFLVSFYNNEISEKSEIFDDQFSVERPDGSNFTLKIRSTKLEDSAMYFCASSGTVQETQYFGPGTRLLVL.

This clonotype has ten or more counts. The CDR3 here is CASSATGNNEKLFF. CDR3 DNA sequence: TGTGCCAGCAGTGCGACAGGGAATAATGAAAAACTGTTTTTT. The rearrangement joins TRBV2 to TRBJ1-4; 7 nucleotides match TRBD1. Trimming cost V 4 bases and J 4 bases; bases outside gene matches: 3. Looked up from germline, CDR1 is SNHLY and CDR2 is FYNNEI. The CDR3 has 14 amino acids. Variable domain in full (rest from reference TRBV2 and TRBJ1-4): EPEVTQTPSHQVTQMGQEVILRCVPISNHLYFYWYRQILGQKVEFLVSFYNNEISEKSEIFDDQFSVERPDGSNFTLKIRSTKLEDSAMYFCASSATGNNEKLFFGSGTQLSVL.

This clonotype appeared many times. In DNA form, the CDR3 reads TGTGCCTGGATTTACAGGGGTGGCACTGAAGCTTTCTTT. It codes for CAWIYRGGTEAFF. The chain recombines TRBV30 with TRBJ1-1; 7 nucleotides align to TRBD1. Germline V CDR1 and CDR2: GTSNPN, SVGIG (reference sequence). This CDR3 spans 13 amino acids. The V segment lost 4 bases and the J segment 4 bases; nucleotides outside the gene matches: 6. The full variable domain, in which reference TRBV30 and TRBJ1-1 provide the parts outside the CDR3, is SQTIHQWPATLVQPVGSPLSLECTVEGTSNPNLYWYRQAAGRGLQLLFYSVGIGQISSEVPQNLSASRPQDRQFILSSKKLLLSDSGFYLCAWIYRGGTEAFFGQGTRLTVV.

Ten or more counts support this clonotype. This chain connects TRBV3-1 to TRBJ2-7, with TRBD1 matching 9 bases. Looked up from germline, CDR1 is LGHDT and CDR2 is YNNKEL (reference sequence). The CDR3 covers 14 residues. The ends lost 4 bases at V and 4 bases at J; junction bases unmatched: 5. CDR3 region: CASSPGQGQYEQYF. In DNA, the CDR3 is TGTGCCAGCAGCCCCGGACAGGGGCAGTACGAGCAGTACTTC.

This clonotype was picked up many times. J is TRBJ2-7 and V is TRBV11-2; no definite D call. Trimming pared 7 bases from V and 5 bases from J, leaving 15 bases between. The CDR3 runs to 13 residues. The germline CDR1 and CDR2 sequences are SGHAT and FQNNGV. The CDR3 DNA follows: TGTGCCAGCACCCTGACTGGTCTCGACGAGCAGTACTTC. The encoded protein is CASTLTGLDEQYF.

This clonotype was picked up many times. The rearrangement joins TRBV11-2 to TRBJ1-1, with TRBD1 as a possible D gene (5 bases). Germline V gene lookup returns CDR1 SGHAT and CDR2 FQNNGV. V was trimmed by 1 base and J by 6 bases, leaving 12 bases between them. The CDR3 length is 14 residues. CDR3 in DNA: TGTGCCAGCAGCTTAGTAGGGAGGGGAGCTGAAGCTTTCTTT. It codes for CASSLVGRGAEAFF.

This clonotype was picked up many times. J is TRBJ2-3 and V is TRBV7-2; 8 bases agree with TRBD2. CDR1 and CDR2 from the germline V gene are SGHTA and FQGNSA. The CDR3 loop spans 17 amino acids. V shed 2 bases, J shed 4 bases, and the junction held 11 bases outside the gene matches. The CDR3 nucleotides read TGTGCCAGCAGCTTACGTGACGGGGGGGCAGCTGCAGATACGCAGTATTTT. It codes for CASSLRDGGAAADTQYF.

The table lists this clonotype with many counts. J is TRBJ2-1 and V is TRBV29-1; TRBD1 aligns across 10 bases. The CDR3 length is 15 residues. Germline CDR1 is SQVTM and CDR2 is ANQGSEA. After removal of 7 bases from V and 1 base from J, the junction contained 7 bases not matched to a gene. CDR3 nucleotides: TGCAGCGCCCCTAAGGGACAGGGGTCCTACAATGAGCAGTTCTTC. Encoded protein: CSAPKGQGSYNEQFF.

This clonotype occurred many times. The V and J genes are TRBV5-1 and TRBJ2-3; 14 bases are shared with TRBD2. CDR3 length: 18 amino acids. Per germline, CDR1 SGHRS and CDR2 YFSETQ. Trimming cost V 0 bases and J 6 bases; bases outside gene matches: 9. CDR3 DNA sequence: TGCGCCAGCAGCTTGGACCCCCGACTAGCGGGGGGGCTTGATACGCAGTATTTT. Protein sequence: CASSLDPRLAGGLDTQYF.

V is TRBV29-1 and J is TRBJ2-7; 7 positions agree with TRBD2. The CDR3 consists of 15 residues. Per germline, CDR1 SQVTM and CDR2 ANQGSEA. Trimming at V came to 1 base and at J to 2 bases, leaving 8 bases not matched to a gene. This chain's CDR3 is CSVEGGERGTYEQYF. Here the CDR3 DNA reads TGCAGCGTTGAAGGGGGGGAGCGGGGAACCTACGAGCAGTACTTC.

A remark on this clonotype: This clone may be a read error of a much larger clone one base away. V is TRBV6-2 or TRBV6-3 and J is TRBJ1-5, with 8 bases matching TRBD1. V trimming: 6 bases; J trimming: 5 bases; junction bases outside the gene matches: 3. This CDR3 contains 13 residues. Germline CDR1 is MNHEY and CDR2 is SVGEGT. The CDR3 here is CASRPTGDQPQHF. CDR3 DNA: TGTGCCAGCAGGCCGACAGGGGATCAGCCCCAGCATTTT.

This chain joins TRBV4-1 and TRBJ1-5; the D gene is possibly TRBD1 (6 bases). The CDR3 contains 15 residues. The germline V and J ends were trimmed by 1 base and 5 bases, with 12 bases remaining between them. From germline, CDR1 is MGHRA and CDR2 YSYEKL. In nucleotides, the CDR3 is TGCGCCAGCAGCCAAGTTCAGGGGACCTATCAGCCCCAGCATTTT. Its protein product is CASSQVQGTYQPQHF.

The chain couples TRBV28 to TRBJ2-1, with D possibly TRBD1 on 5 matching bases. The J call may be wrong; the DNA end is better matched by TRBJ2-7. Germline V gene sequence: CDR1 MDHEN, CDR2 SYDVKM. The CDR3 extends over 12 amino acids. CDR3 nucleotides: TGTGCCAGCAGCCAGGGATCGAACGAGCAGTACTTC. This translates into CASSQGSNEQYF.

In its sample, this clonotype was seen many times. The CDR3 coding sequence is TGTGCCAGCAGTTTGTCCCGATTGAACTATGGCTACACCTTC. Its translation is CASSLSRLNYGYTF. The gene calls are TRBV28 and TRBJ1-2, with unresolved D. V was cut by 3 bases and J by 2 bases, with 10 bases left in between. The CDR3 has 14 amino acids. Germline loops: CDR1 MDHEN, CDR2 SYDVKM.

This clonotype has a count of ten or more. This chain links TRBV9 with TRBJ2-5, with D perhaps TRBD2 (6 bases). Germline CDR1 and CDR2: SGDLS and YYNGEE. There are 15 residues in the CDR3. V dropped 6 bases and J dropped 5 bases, with 20 bases sitting between them. CDR3 sequence reads: CASTPREVAGETQYF. The CDR3 DNA reads TGTGCCAGCACCCCGAGGGAGGTTGCTGGGGAGACCCAGTACTTC. Filled out from reference TRBV9 and TRBJ2-5, the complete variable domain reads DSGVTQTPKHLITATGQRVTLRCSPRSGDLSVYWYQQSLDQGLQFLIQYYNGEERAKGNILERFSAQQFPDLHSELNLSSLELGDSALYFCASTPREVAGETQYFGPGTRLLVL.

This clonotype was seen more than once but under ten times. This chain links TRBV18 with TRBJ2-4; 11 nucleotides align to TRBD2. After removal of 1 base from V and 5 bases from J, the junction contained 4 bases not matched to a gene. The CDR3 totals 16 residues. The germline V gene has CDR1 KGHSH and CDR2 LQKENI. The DNA of the CDR3 is TGTGCCAGCTCACCACGGCTAGCGGGGGGCCAAAACATTCAGTACTTC. Amino acids: CASSPRLAGGQNIQYF.

This clonotype was counted many times. This chain links TRBV29-1 with TRBJ2-1, with 8 nucleotides matching TRBD2. The CDR3 spans 14 residues. With 4 bases clipped from V and 3 bases from J, the junction kept 5 bases outside the gene matches. Germline-derived CDR1 and CDR2 are SQVTM and ANQGSEA. CDR3 in amino acids: CSVGNSGDYNEQFF. The CDR3 DNA is TGCAGCGTTGGTAATAGCGGGGACTACAATGAGCAGTTCTTC.

This clonotype was observed a handful of times. The rearrangement links TRBV6-5 to TRBJ1-1, with D possibly matching TRBD1 (5 bases). CDR3 length equals 16 residues. The V and J ends lost 0 bases and 4 bases respectively, with 15 bases between them. Germline-derived CDR1 and CDR2 are MNHEY and SVGAGI. The CDR3 region is CASSYSRGAGVTEAFF. In DNA form, the CDR3 reads TGTGCCAGCAGTTACTCAAGGGGCGCGGGAGTCACTGAAGCTTTCTTT.

The CDR3 here is CASSLDRVYEKLFF. As DNA, the CDR3 is TGCGCCAGCAGCTTGGACAGGGTCTATGAAAAACTGTTTTTT. The V gene is TRBV5-1, the J gene TRBJ1-4; TRBD1 might be the D (6 bases). This CDR3 region has 14 residues. Germline V CDR1 and CDR2: SGHRS, YFSETQ. Trimming removed 0 bases at V and 6 bases at J, with 9 bases between.

This clonotype was recorded many times. The chain recombines TRBV13 with TRBJ2-1; no definite D call. Trimming removed 3 bases at V and 4 bases at J, with 7 bases between. The V gene's germline CDR1 is PRHDT and CDR2 FYEKMQ (reference sequence). This CDR3 spans 13 amino acids. The chain's CDR3 is CASSFPSYNEQFF. CDR3 DNA sequence: TGTGCCAGCAGCTTCCCCAGTTACAATGAGCAGTTCTTC.

Ten or more counts support this clonotype. The rearrangement links TRBV12-3 or TRBV12-4 to TRBJ1-5; D is ambiguous. CDR3 size: 14 residues. Trimming removed 1 base from V and 4 bases from J, with 8 bases in between. CDR3 amino acids: CASSLGQTNQPQHF. In DNA, the CDR3 is TGTGCCAGCAGTTTAGGTCAAACGAATCAGCCCCAGCATTTT.

This clonotype was recorded many times. The J gene is TRBJ2-7, the V gene TRBV5-1; 7 positions agree with TRBD1. V trimming: 4 bases; J trimming: 4 bases; junction bases outside the gene matches: 8. Germline values: CDR1 SGHRS, CDR2 YFSETQ. CDR3 length equals 14 residues. The CDR3 nucleotides are TGCGCCAGCAGCATAGAGGGACAGATATACGAGCAGTACTTC. Its translation: CASSIEGQIYEQYF.

This clonotype was observed many times. The chain carries TRBV27 and TRBJ2-3; D might be TRBD1 or TRBD2, each matching 5 bases. The V gene's germline CDR1 is MNHEY and CDR2 SMNVEV (reference sequence). Trimming shortened V by 2 bases and J by 5 bases, and 8 bases separated the two germline ends. The CDR3 spans 13 residues. The CDR3 sequence: CASSLIGGDTQYF. CDR3 sequence (DNA): TGTGCCAGCAGTTTAATTGGGGGAGATACGCAGTATTTT.